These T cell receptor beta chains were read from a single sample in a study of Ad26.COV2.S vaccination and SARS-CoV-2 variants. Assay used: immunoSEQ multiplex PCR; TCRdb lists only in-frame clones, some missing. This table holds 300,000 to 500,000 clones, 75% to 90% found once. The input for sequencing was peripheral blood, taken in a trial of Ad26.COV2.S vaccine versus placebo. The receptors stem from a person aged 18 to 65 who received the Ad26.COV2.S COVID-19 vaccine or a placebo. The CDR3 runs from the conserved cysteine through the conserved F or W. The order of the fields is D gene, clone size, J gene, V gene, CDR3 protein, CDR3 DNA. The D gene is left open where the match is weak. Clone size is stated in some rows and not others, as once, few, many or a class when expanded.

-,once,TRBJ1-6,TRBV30,CAWAGQYSPLHF,TGTGCCTGGGCCGGACAGTATTCACCCCTCCACTTT
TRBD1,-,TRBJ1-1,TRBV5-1,CASRLQGANTEAFF,TGCGCCAGCAGATTACAGGGGGCGAATACTGAAGCTTTCTTT
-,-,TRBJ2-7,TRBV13,CASSQDRSRYEQYF,TGTGCCAGCAGCCAGGACAGATCACGCTACGAGCAGTACTTC
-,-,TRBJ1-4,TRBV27,CASRWLGAEKLFF,TGTGCCAGCAGATGGCTGGGAGCGGAAAAACTGTTTTTT
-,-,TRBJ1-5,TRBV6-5,CASQADSNQPQHF,TGTGCCAGCCAGGCAGATAGCAATCAGCCCCAGCATTTT
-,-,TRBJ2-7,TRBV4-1,CASSLDSSYEQYF,TGCGCCAGCAGCCTAGACAGCTCCTACGAGCAGTACTTC
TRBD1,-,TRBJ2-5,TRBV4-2,CASSQVGQGEETQYF,TGTGCCAGCAGCCAAGTCGGACAGGGGGAGGAGACCCAGTACTTC
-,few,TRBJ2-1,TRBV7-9,CASSLFDTYTYNEQFF,TGTGCCAGCAGCTTATTCGATACTTATACCTACAATGAGCAGTTCTTC
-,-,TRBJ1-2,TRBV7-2,CASSMPSLYGYTF,TGTGCCAGCAGCATGCCCAGCCTCTATGGCTACACCTTC
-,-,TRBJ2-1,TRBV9,CASSVGQAGNEQFF,TGTGCCAGCAGCGTAGGGCAGGCTGGAAATGAGCAGTTCTTC
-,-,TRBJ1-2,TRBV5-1,CASSTQTANYGYTF,TGCGCCAGCTCGACTCAGACAGCTAACTATGGCTACACCTTC
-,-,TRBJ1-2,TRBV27,CASSTSGQGIVGYTF,-
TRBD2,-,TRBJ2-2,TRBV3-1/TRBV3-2,CASSQIPGLAALNTGELFF,TGTGCCAGCAGCCAGATCCCGGGACTAGCGGCGTTGAACACCGGGGAGCTGTTTTTT
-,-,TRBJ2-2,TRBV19,CASPNGLTGELFF,TGTGCCAGTCCAAACGGTCTTACCGGGGAGCTGTTTTTT
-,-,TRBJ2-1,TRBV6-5,CASSYRGNEQFF,TGTGCCAGCAGTTATAGGGGGAATGAGCAGTTCTTC
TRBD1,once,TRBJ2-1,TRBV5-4,CASSGETGGNSNRRQFF,TGTGCCAGCAGCGGGGAGACAGGGGGAAATAGCAATCGACGGCAGTTCTTC
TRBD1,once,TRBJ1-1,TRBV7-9,CASSPGQGEAFF,TGTGCCAGCAGCCCTGGACAGGGGGAAGCTTTCTTT
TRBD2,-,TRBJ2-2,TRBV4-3,CASSLGLAENTGELFF,TGCGCCAGCAGCCTAGGACTAGCGGAAAACACCGGGGAGCTGTTTTTT
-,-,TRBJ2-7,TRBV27,CASRSTKTSYEQYF,TGTGCCAGCAGGTCAACGAAAACATCCTACGAGCAGTACTTC
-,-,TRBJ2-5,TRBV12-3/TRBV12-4,CASRDGYQETQYF,TGTGCCAGCAGGGACGGATACCAAGAGACCCAGTACTTC